The rows below give T cell receptor beta chains drawn from one sample of a study of cytomegalovirus exposure and HLA in healthy donors. Generated by immunoSEQ multiplex PCR, the TCRdb table keeps only in-frame clones and is missing some. The sample includes approximately 220,000 clones, around 83% seen only once; the top ten take approximately 1.5%. The sequencing input was PBMCs. All receptors come from a girl aged 10-17 years in good health and CMV-seronegative. Both conserved end residues are part of each CDR3. D genes are given only for firm matches. Clone size, where shown, is once, few, many, or a class for clones that have expanded.

size	D	V	J	DNA	CDR3
NA	NA	TRBV28	TRBJ1-2	TGTGCCAGCAGTCGACCTGGACAAGTCTATGGCTACACCTTC	CASSRPGQVYGYTF
NA	NA	TRBV5-1	TRBJ2-1	TGCGCCAGCAGCTCCCGGGTAGAAAAGTTCTTC	CASSSRVEKFF
few	TRBD1	TRBV5-1	TRBJ2-7	TGCGCCAGCACGCCTCAGACAGGGGGGTCCTACGAGCAGTACTTC	CASTPQTGGSYEQYF
NA	NA	TRBV2	TRBJ2-1	TGTGCCAGCTTCGGGAGCGGCGTGGCTGAGCAGTTCTTC	CASFGSGVAEQFF
NA	NA	TRBV19	TRBJ1-1	TGTGCCAGTAGTATAGTTCCCCAGGGCACTGAAGCTTTCTTT	CASSIVPQGTEAFF
NA	TRBD1	TRBV30	TRBJ1-6	TGTGCCTGGAGAAGGACAGGAGCAAATAATTCACCCCTCCACTTT	CAWRRTGANNSPLHF
NA	TRBD2	TRBV5-8	TRBJ2-7	TGTGCCAGCAGCAAGGGACTAGCGGGATCCTACGAGCAGTACTTC	CASSKGLAGSYEQYF
NA	TRBD1	TRBV7-9	TRBJ1-1	TGTGCCAGCAGCTTAGGGGGACAGAAGGGAGCTTTCTTT	CASSLGGQKGAFF
NA	NA	TRBV30	TRBJ1-1	TGTGCCTGGAGTGTACAATCAGGGACTGAAGCTTTCTTT	CAWSVQSGTEAFF
NA	NA	TRBV30	TRBJ1-1	TGTGCCTGGAGCGCTCAGGGGTACGGGAACACTGAAGCTTTCTTT	CAWSAQGYGNTEAFF
NA	TRBD1	TRBV25-1	TRBJ1-2	TGTGCCAGCAGTGCCCCCTCGGACAGGGAGGGCTACACCTTC	CASSAPSDREGYTF
NA	NA	TRBV28	TRBJ2-7	TGTGCCAGCAGGCACAGCCGGGACTACGAGCAGTACTTC	CASRHSRDYEQYF
NA	TRBD1	TRBV5-4	TRBJ2-1	TGTGCCAGCAGCTTATCCCGGGACAGGGGGTACAATGAGCAGTTCTTC	CASSLSRDRGYNEQFF
NA	TRBD2	TRBV28	TRBJ2-1	TGTGCCAGCAAGGGTAGCGGGAGGGGCAATGAGCAGTTCTTC	CASKGSGRGNEQFF
NA	TRBD2	TRBV9	TRBJ2-2	TGTGCCAGCAGCGTAGAGGCGAGGACTAGCGGTTACACCGGGGAGCTGTTTTTT	CASSVEARTSGYTGELFF
NA	NA	TRBV2	TRBJ2-2	TGTGCCAGCAGTGAAGCGCTACAAACAGGATACACCGGGGAGCTGTTTTTT	CASSEALQTGYTGELFF
NA	TRBD1	TRBV18	TRBJ1-2	TGTGCCAGCTCACCACCTGGACAGGGCTATGGCTACACCTTC	CASSPPGQGYGYTF
NA	TRBD1	TRBV18	TRBJ2-5	TGTGCCAGCCTGTGGACAGGGGCCAACCAAGAGACCCAGTACTTC	CASLWTGANQETQYF
NA	NA	TRBV6-5	TRBJ2-7	TGTGCCAGCAGTTACACGATTAGGGGGACCTACGAGCAGTACTTC	CASSYTIRGTYEQYF
NA	NA	TRBV5-4	TRBJ1-2	TGTGCCAGCAGCTCACCGGGACACTCGGGGTATGGCTACACCTTC	CASSSPGHSGYGYTF
NA	TRBD1	TRBV7-6	TRBJ2-7	TGTGCCAGCAGCATCAACAGGGGCGAGCAGTACTTC	CASSINRGEQYF
NA	NA	TRBV28	TRBJ2-5	TGTGCCAGCAGTTTATTCTCCATAGCGAGCGAGGAGACCCAGTACTTC	CASSLFSIASEETQYF
NA	NA	TRBV7-9	TRBJ2-5	TGTGCCAGCAGCTCGGCCTGGGGCCTTCAAGAGACCCAGTACTTC	CASSSAWGLQETQYF
once	NA	TRBV7-2	TRBJ1-2	TGTGCCAGCAGCTTTGGTCACAGGAACTATGGCTACACCTTC	CASSFGHRNYGYTF
NA	NA	TRBV4-1	TRBJ2-5	TGCGCCAGCAGCCAAGGCACAGGGTGGCAAGAGACCCAGTACTTC	CASSQGTGWQETQYF
NA	TRBD2	TRBV28	TRBJ2-1	TGTGCCAGCAGGGGGGGACTAGACCAGCAGTTCTTC	CASRGGLDQQFF
NA	NA	TRBV28	TRBJ2-7	TGTGCCAGCAGTTTGGCCAAACCTTCCTACGAGCAGTACTTC	CASSLAKPSYEQYF
NA	TRBD2	TRBV11-3	TRBJ2-1	TGTGCCAGCAGCTTAACGGAGAGGGAGGGCTACAATGAGCAGTTCTTC	CASSLTEREGYNEQFF
NA	TRBD1	TRBV7-3	TRBJ1-2	TGTGCCAGCAGCCCCGGGACAGGGGAGGGCTACACCTTC	CASSPGTGEGYTF
NA	NA	TRBV29-1	TRBJ1-2	TGCAGCGTTGATATTCAGGGCCTCTATGGCTACACCTTC	CSVDIQGLYGYTF
NA	TRBD2	TRBV19	TRBJ2-5	TGTGCCAGTAGTAACGGACTAGCGGGAGAGACCCAGTACTTC	CASSNGLAGETQYF
NA	TRBD1	TRBV6-5	TRBJ2-3	TGTGCCAGCAGTCGACAGGGCTCAGATACGCAGTATTTT	CASSRQGSDTQYF
few	TRBD2	TRBV25-1	TRBJ2-5	TGTGCCAGCAGTGCGAGCGGGAGGTATGGTGAGACCCAGTACTTC	CASSASGRYGETQYF
NA	TRBD2	TRBV4-1	TRBJ2-1	TGCGCCAGCAGCCAAGATTTCAGCGGGAACGCTGAGCAGTTCTTC	CASSQDFSGNAEQFF
NA	NA	TRBV4-2	TRBJ1-2	TGTGCCAGCAGCCAAGATCTGGGGGCAGATCTTCCCTATGGCTACACCTTC	CASSQDLGADLPYGYTF
NA	TRBD2	TRBV5-4	TRBJ2-3	TGTGCCAGCAGCCAAAAAACTAGCGGGGGGGCCTTCGTCACAGATACGCAGTATTTT	CASSQKTSGGAFVTDTQYF
NA	NA	TRBV19	TRBJ1-1	TGTGCCAGTAGTATTGGACAGTCGAACACTGAAGCTTTCTTT	CASSIGQSNTEAFF
NA	NA	TRBV5-4	TRBJ2-3	TGTGCCAGCAGCTCGAAATCCAGGCCGGATACGCAGTATTTT	CASSSKSRPDTQYF
once	TRBD1	TRBV9	TRBJ1-1	TGTGCCAGCAGCCCGGGACAGGCCTGGACACGTATCTTT	CASSPGQAWTRIF
once	NA	TRBV28	TRBJ2-7	TGTGCCAGCAGCAACTACGAGCAGTACTTC	CASSNYEQYF
NA	NA	TRBV4-1	TRBJ2-1	TGCGCCAGCAGCCAAGCCACAGTGATGGATGAGCAGTTCTTC	CASSQATVMDEQFF
NA	NA	TRBV6-6	TRBJ1-5	TGTGCCAGCAGTCCGAGGGATAGCAATCAGCCCCAGCATTTT	CASSPRDSNQPQHF
NA	TRBD2	TRBV7-2	TRBJ2-1	TGTGCCAGCGGCGGGGGGGCCGGGGATGAGCAGTTCTTC	CASGGGAGDEQFF
NA	NA	TRBV28	TRBJ1-2	TGTGCCAGCAGCGGGGATTTTACCGGCTACACCTTC	CASSGDFTGYTF
NA	NA	TRBV5-6	TRBJ2-1	TGTGCCAGCGTGTCCCCCCCGGGACAACCGGACAATGAGCAGTTCTTC	CASVSPPGQPDNEQFF
few	NA	TRBV6-5	TRBJ1-1	TGTGCCAGCAGTTCAGCCGGACAGTACACTGAAGCTTTCTTT	CASSSAGQYTEAFF
once	NA	TRBV15	TRBJ2-3	TGTGCCACCAGCAGAGATGCGGAGGCAGATACGCAGTATTTT	CATSRDAEADTQYF
NA	NA	TRBV19	TRBJ2-7	TGTGCCAGTAACACAACTAGTCAGCAGTACTTC	CASNTTSQQYF
few	NA	TRBV5-4	TRBJ1-2	TGTGCCAGCAGGGCAGGGGCAACCTATGGCTACACCTTC	CASRAGATYGYTF
NA	TRBD1	TRBV19	TRBJ1-2	TGTGCCAGTAGTACCCGGACAGGGAATGGCTACACCTTC	CASSTRTGNGYTF
NA	NA	TRBV28	TRBJ2-1	TGTGCCAGCAGGTCCCACTTTGCGGATAGCTACAATGAGCAGTTCTTC	CASRSHFADSYNEQFF
NA	TRBD1	TRBV18	TRBJ1-1	TGTGCCAGCTCACCCAAGGGGACAGTGAACACTGAAGCTTTCTTT	CASSPKGTVNTEAFF
NA	TRBD1	TRBV5-1	TRBJ2-7	TGCGCCAGCAGCCTTTCCCGGGACAGGACCTACGAGCAGTACTTC	CASSLSRDRTYEQYF
few	NA	TRBV2	TRBJ1-1	TGTGCCAGCAGTGAACTGGGGAGAACTGAAGCTTTCTTT	CASSELGRTEAFF
NA	NA	TRBV19	TRBJ1-1	TGTGCCAGTATTGGAGGGATAGGGAACACTGAAGCTTTCTTT	CASIGGIGNTEAFF
NA	NA	TRBV6-1	TRBJ2-4	TGTGCCAGCAGTGAATACTCTTTTCTAGCCAAAAACATTCAGTACTTC	CASSEYSFLAKNIQYF
NA	NA	TRBV25-1	TRBJ1-3	TGTGCCAGCGGTTCGCTAGGAAACACCATATATTTT	CASGSLGNTIYF
NA	NA	TRBV4-3	TRBJ1-2	TGCGCCAGCAGCCTCAAGGCCGGGTTACAGGTCTATGGCTACACCTTC	CASSLKAGLQVYGYTF
NA	TRBD2	TRBV6-6	TRBJ2-7	TGTGCCAGCAGCCGGACTAGCGGGGGCGTTACCTACGAGCAGTACTTC	CASSRTSGGVTYEQYF
NA	NA	TRBV7-8	TRBJ2-1	TGTGCCAGCAGCCCAAGGGGGGGGCGCATCAATGAGCAGTTCTTC	CASSPRGGRINEQFF